The rows below give T cell receptor beta chains drawn from one sample of a study of T cell responses to AZD1222 COVID-19 vaccine. TCRdb's copy holds only in-frame clones and misses some; the assay was immunoSEQ multiplex PCR. This sample has some 180,000 clones; approximately 86% occur once, and the top ten carry 0.49%. The sequencing used peripheral blood, collected on day 0 of AZD1222 vaccination. The source is an adult in good health. The CDR3 runs from the conserved cysteine through the conserved F or W. The order of the fields is D gene, J gene, V gene, clone size, CDR3 DNA, CDR3 protein. The D gene is left open where the match is weak. Clone size appears in some rows only: once, few, many, or a class for an expanded clone.

d_call: TRBD2
j_call: TRBJ2-1
v_call: TRBV6-1
clone_size: NA
cdr3_nt: TGTGCCAGCAGTGAGGGTAGCGGGGGGCAAGATGAGCAGTTCTTC
cdr3_aa: CASSEGSGGQDEQFF

d_call: NA
j_call: TRBJ1-1
v_call: TRBV9
clone_size: once
cdr3_nt: TGTGCCAGCAAAAGGGACGGCTCGGGCACTGAAGCTTTCTTT
cdr3_aa: CASKRDGSGTEAFF

d_call: NA
j_call: TRBJ1-6
v_call: TRBV28
clone_size: NA
cdr3_nt: TGTGCCAGCAGTCCCCTTAATGGGGGCCCTAGCTCCTATAATTCACCCCTCCACTTT
cdr3_aa: CASSPLNGGPSSYNSPLHF

d_call: NA
j_call: TRBJ2-2
v_call: TRBV19
clone_size: NA
cdr3_nt: TGTGCCAGTAGTATTGCATGGGACACCGGGGAGCTGTTTTTT
cdr3_aa: CASSIAWDTGELFF

d_call: NA
j_call: TRBJ1-1
v_call: TRBV24-1
clone_size: NA
cdr3_nt: TGTGCCACCAGTGATTTGAAAAGTACTGAAGCTTTCTTT
cdr3_aa: CATSDLKSTEAFF

d_call: TRBD2
j_call: TRBJ2-3
v_call: TRBV3-1/TRBV3-2
clone_size: NA
cdr3_nt: TGTGCCAGCAGCCAAGCGTTAGCGGGAGGCGGGCGCACAGATACGCAGTATTTT
cdr3_aa: CASSQALAGGGRTDTQYF

d_call: NA
j_call: TRBJ2-1
v_call: TRBV6-5
clone_size: NA
cdr3_nt: TGTGCCAGCCAGGCGGCCGGGGGACTTTACAATGAGCAGTTCTTC
cdr3_aa: CASQAAGGLYNEQFF

d_call: TRBD2
j_call: TRBJ2-3
v_call: TRBV5-4
clone_size: NA
cdr3_nt: TGTGCCAGCACTACGGGACTAGCGGGAGGTGCAGATACGCAGTATTTT
cdr3_aa: CASTTGLAGGADTQYF

d_call: NA
j_call: TRBJ2-7
v_call: TRBV12-3/TRBV12-4
clone_size: once
cdr3_nt: TGTGCCAGCAGTTTTGGCACCCTGGGGCAGTACTTC
cdr3_aa: CASSFGTLGQYF

d_call: NA
j_call: TRBJ2-7
v_call: TRBV6-5
clone_size: NA
cdr3_nt: TGTGCCAGCAGGGACTTGAGTGGGGGCGAGCAGTACTTC
cdr3_aa: CASRDLSGGEQYF

d_call: NA
j_call: TRBJ1-1
v_call: TRBV9
clone_size: NA
cdr3_nt: TGTGCCAGCAGCGTGGGGGCTTGGAACACTGAAGCTTTCTTT
cdr3_aa: CASSVGAWNTEAFF

d_call: NA
j_call: TRBJ2-2
v_call: TRBV9
clone_size: NA
cdr3_nt: TGTGCCAGCAGCGAGGTGGGGCGGGAGCTGTTTTTT
cdr3_aa: CASSEVGRELFF

d_call: NA
j_call: TRBJ2-7
v_call: TRBV21-1
clone_size: NA
cdr3_nt: TGTGCCAGCAGCTTCCACCTCACTAGCTGCTCCTACGAGCAGTACTTC
cdr3_aa: CASSFHLTSCSYEQYF

d_call: TRBD1
j_call: TRBJ1-1
v_call: TRBV27
clone_size: NA
cdr3_nt: TGTGCCAGCAGTTTAGCCGGGACAGCCAACACTGAAGCTTTCTTT
cdr3_aa: CASSLAGTANTEAFF

d_call: TRBD1
j_call: TRBJ2-2
v_call: TRBV7-3
clone_size: NA
cdr3_nt: TGTGCCAGCAGCTTAACCTCGGACAGGGACACCGGGGAGCTGTTTTTT
cdr3_aa: CASSLTSDRDTGELFF

d_call: NA
j_call: TRBJ1-4
v_call: TRBV12-3/TRBV12-4
clone_size: NA
cdr3_nt: TGTGCCAGCAGTTTAGGCGCTAATGAAAAACTGTTTTTT
cdr3_aa: CASSLGANEKLFF

d_call: NA
j_call: TRBJ2-2
v_call: TRBV6-7
clone_size: NA
cdr3_nt: TGTGCCAGCCCGTGGAACACCGGGGAGCTGTTTTTT
cdr3_aa: CASPWNTGELFF

d_call: TRBD1
j_call: TRBJ1-4
v_call: TRBV18
clone_size: NA
cdr3_nt: TGTGCCAGCTCACCAGACAGGGTGAATGAAAAACTGTTTTTT
cdr3_aa: CASSPDRVNEKLFF

d_call: NA
j_call: TRBJ1-4
v_call: TRBV30
clone_size: NA
cdr3_nt: TGTGCCTGGAGCCTAAGGGGTGAAAAACTGTTTTTT
cdr3_aa: CAWSLRGEKLFF

d_call: TRBD1
j_call: TRBJ1-1
v_call: TRBV7-6
clone_size: NA
cdr3_nt: TGTGCCAGCAGCCAAGACCCAGGGGGCGCGGGAGAAGCTTTCTTT
cdr3_aa: CASSQDPGGAGEAFF

d_call: TRBD1
j_call: TRBJ2-3
v_call: TRBV28
clone_size: NA
cdr3_nt: TGTGCCAGCAGTTTAGGGGACAGAAAGCAGTATTTT
cdr3_aa: CASSLGDRKQYF

d_call: TRBD1
j_call: TRBJ2-3
v_call: TRBV5-1
clone_size: NA
cdr3_nt: TGCGCCAGCAGCCTCTGGACAGGGTCAGATACGCAGTATTTT
cdr3_aa: CASSLWTGSDTQYF

d_call: TRBD2
j_call: TRBJ2-7
v_call: TRBV18
clone_size: NA
cdr3_nt: TGTGCCAGCTCACCACCGAGGCTAGCGGGAGCGGGCGAGCAGTACTTC
cdr3_aa: CASSPPRLAGAGEQYF

d_call: NA
j_call: TRBJ1-2
v_call: TRBV9
clone_size: NA
cdr3_nt: TGTGCCAGCACCCCCGCGGACTCCTACTATGGCTACACCTTC
cdr3_aa: CASTPADSYYGYTF

d_call: TRBD1
j_call: TRBJ1-1
v_call: TRBV7-8
clone_size: NA
cdr3_nt: TGTGCCAGCAGCTTAGGGAGGGCAGGGGGACGGAGAGACACTGAAGCTTTCTTT
cdr3_aa: CASSLGRAGGRRDTEAFF

d_call: NA
j_call: TRBJ2-2
v_call: TRBV14
clone_size: NA
cdr3_nt: TGTGCCAGCAGCCAAGTGATGGGACACACCGGGGAGCTGTTTTTT
cdr3_aa: CASSQVMGHTGELFF